These 24 T cell receptor beta chains share one sample of origin, sequenced in a study of T cell responses to AZD1222 COVID-19 vaccine. Sequencing used immunoSEQ multiplex PCR; TCRdb keeps in-frame clones, though not all of them. The data show around 200,000 clones, 85% to 95% seen once. This sample comprised peripheral blood, obtained 28 days after the second dose of the MenACWY control vaccine. Receptors originate from an adult who received the MenACWY meningococcal vaccine as a control.

The chain joins TRBV25-1 to TRBJ1-2; TRBD1 might be the D (5 bases). Per the germline V gene, CDR1 is MGHDK and CDR2 is SYGVNS. CDR3 length: 14 residues. Trimming stripped 7 bases from V and 8 bases from J, with 20 bases between. Here the CDR3 reads CASTYGQGAGGYTF. The CDR3 nucleotides read TGTGCCAGCACCTACGGTCAGGGCGCGGGGGGCTACACCTTC.

The chain carries TRBV3-1 (or the pseudogene TRBV3-2) and TRBJ1-6; D unclear. Deletions cut 6 bases from V and 7 bases from J, with 10 bases between. The CDR3 has 13 amino acids. CDR1 is LGHDT and CDR2 is YNNKEL in the germline V gene (reference sequence). The CDR3 DNA reads TGTGCCAGCAGTCATGATGCCAATTCACCCCTCCACTTT. Its translation: CASSHDANSPLHF.

V gene TRBV7-2 combines with J gene TRBJ1-3; D call uncertain. Germline CDR1 is SGHTA and CDR2 is FQGNSA. There are 16 residues in the CDR3. V gave up 0 bases and J gave up 0 bases, with 9 bases separating them. The DNA for the CDR3 is TGTGCCAGCAGCTTAGCCCGCCCGAGCTCTGGAAACACCATATATTTT. Translated: CASSLARPSSGNTIYF.

The J gene is TRBJ2-1, the V gene TRBV7-2; D might be TRBD1 (5 bases). The CDR3 contains 12 residues. CDR1 and CDR2 (germline): SGHTA, FQGNSA. V was shortened by 4 bases and J by 10 bases, with 11 bases between the two germline ends. This CDR3 is CASSWSTGEQFF. CDR3 coding DNA: TGTGCCAGCAGCTGGTCAACAGGAGAGCAGTTCTTC.

The rearrangement uses TRBV11-2 and TRBJ1-2, with TRBD1 as a possible D gene (5 bases). Looked up from germline, CDR1 is SGHAT and CDR2 is FQNNGV. The V end was cut by 5 bases, the J end by 4 bases, with 14 bases between. The CDR3 has 14 residues. The CDR3 DNA sequence: TGTGCCAGCAGCCGGGACGGTAGTATCTATGGCTACACCTTC. Residues: CASSRDGSIYGYTF.

This chain links TRBV6-6 with TRBJ2-7; 7 positions agree with TRBD2. The CDR3 spans 14 residues. The V gene's germline CDR1 is MNHNY and CDR2 SVGAGI (reference sequence). The J segment lost 2 bases and the V segment lost 7 bases, leaving 8 bases of the junction unmatched. The CDR3 here is CASTQTSRTYEQYF. For the CDR3, the DNA is TGTGCCAGCACGCAGACTAGCAGGACCTACGAGCAGTACTTC.

This chain links TRBV7-2 with TRBJ1-6, with a tentative D call TRBD1 (6 bases). From germline, CDR1 is SGHTA and CDR2 FQGNSA. V was clipped by 5 bases and J by 6 bases, with 11 bases between them. The CDR3 extends over 14 amino acids. The CDR3 DNA reads as TGTGCCAGCAGCACAACAGGGCTTAATTCACCCCTCCACTTT. Its translation is CASSTTGLNSPLHF.

This rearrangement joins TRBV5-4 to TRBJ1-3, with a weak D call TRBD1 (6 bases). Between the trimmed V and J ends, which lost 0 bases and 0 bases, there was a span of 10 bases. The germline V gene has CDR1 SGHNT and CDR2 YYREEE (reference sequence). This CDR3 region has 16 residues. In DNA form, the CDR3 reads TGTGCCAGCAGCTTGGACAGGGTTAACTCTGGAAACACCATATATTTT. It codes for CASSLDRVNSGNTIYF.

J is TRBJ2-6 and V is TRBV4-3; tentative D call: TRBD1 (5 bases). The germline V and J ends were trimmed by 0 bases and 2 bases, with 8 bases remaining between them. Germline lookup yields CDR1 LGHNA and CDR2 YSLEER. CDR3 length equals 16 residues. CDR3 bases: TGCGCCAGCAGCCAAGATTTAGGGGCTGGGGCCAACGTCCTGACTTTC. It specifies CASSQDLGAGANVLTF.

The chain recombines TRBV7-9 with TRBJ2-7; a possible D gene is TRBD1 (6 bases). CDR1 is SEHNR and CDR2 is FQNEAQ in the germline V gene (reference sequence). Trimming took 5 bases from V and 1 from J, leaving 12 bases between them. The CDR3 is 14 residues long. CDR3 in amino acids: CASSPPGQSYEQYF. CDR3 DNA: TGTGCCAGCAGCCCTCCGGGACAATCCTACGAGCAGTACTTC.

The rearrangement links TRBV28 to TRBJ1-1; 9 bases line up with TRBD1. CDR1 and CDR2 (germline): MDHEN, SYDVKM. Germline trimming cut 5 bases from V and 9 bases from J; bases unmatched to any gene: 10. CDR3 length: 14 amino acids. Here the CDR3 DNA reads TGTGCCAGCAGTGAACAGGGGGCGGGGAGGAAAGCTTTCTTT. Translation: CASSEQGAGRKAFF.

In DNA, the CDR3 is TGTGCCAGCAGCTGGAGACAGGGGTGGCACAATGAGCAGTTCTTC. This codes for CASSWRQGWHNEQFF. This chain links TRBV7-9 with TRBJ2-1; 8 bases fit TRBD1. J lost 5 bases, V lost 4 bases, and 7 bases had no gene match. Germline loops: CDR1 SEHNR, CDR2 FQNEAQ (reference sequence). The CDR3 runs to 15 residues.

This sequence joins TRBV13 and TRBJ1-4; tentative D call: TRBD1 (6 bases). Trimming took 0 bases from V and 6 from J, leaving 14 bases between them. There are 16 residues in the CDR3. The germline V gene has CDR1 PRHDT and CDR2 FYEKMQ (reference sequence). CDR3 loop: CASSLGIQGSDEKLFF. The CDR3 coding sequence is TGTGCCAGCAGCTTAGGAATACAGGGCTCGGATGAAAAACTGTTTTTT.

V is TRBV27 and J is TRBJ2-7, with 9 bases lining up with TRBD1. Trimming took 5 bases from V and 6 from J; bases not matched to a gene: 8. Per germline, CDR1 MNHEY and CDR2 SMNVEV (reference sequence). This CDR3 is 14 amino acids long. DNA for the CDR3: TGTGCCAGCAGTCCCGGGACAGGGACGGGCGAGCAGTACTTC. Translation gives CASSPGTGTGEQYF.

A note on this clone: This CDR3 is also generated by other DNA sequences in the sample. This chain uses TRBV5-6 with TRBJ1-2, with D unresolved. Between the trimmed V and J ends, which lost 0 bases and 5 bases, there was a span of 2 bases. The CDR3 has 11 residues. The V gene's germline CDR1 is SGHDT and CDR2 YYEEEE. The CDR3 region is CASSLGYGYTF. The CDR3, as DNA: TGTGCCAGCAGCTTGGGGTATGGCTACACCTTC.

The V gene is TRBV6-4, the J gene TRBJ1-1; no definite D call. The CDR3 runs 13 residues. Between the trimmed V and J ends, which lost 3 bases and 0 bases, there was a span of 5 bases. CDR1 is MRHNA, CDR2 SNTAGT, per germline. The CDR3 DNA reads TGTGCCAGCAGTGAAGCGCTGAACACTGAAGCTTTCTTT. It codes for CASSEALNTEAFF.

The V and J genes are TRBV12-3 or TRBV12-4 and TRBJ1-2; no definite D call. The CDR3 extends over 12 amino acids. Deletions cut 10 bases from V and 0 bases from J, with 9 bases between. The CDR3 DNA follows: TGTGCCACCGCCGTCGCTAACTATGGCTACACCTTC. Translated, it gives CATAVANYGYTF.

The chain has TRBV19 and TRBJ2-5, with D possibly TRBD1 on 5 matching bases. V lost 5 bases, J lost 5 bases, and 15 bases lay in between. This CDR3 contains 14 residues. The germline V gene encodes CDR1 LNHDA and CDR2 SQIVND (reference sequence). CDR3 in amino acids: CASSETDGGETQYF. DNA for the CDR3: TGTGCCAGTAGTGAGACAGACGGTGGGGAGACCCAGTACTTC.

This sequence joins TRBV27 and TRBJ2-7; D is perhaps TRBD2 (6 bases). The CDR3 spans 15 residues. Germline assignment: CDR1 MNHEY and CDR2 SMNVEV (reference sequence). V was pared by 6 bases and J by 1 base, with 16 bases between. The CDR3 sequence: CASSHGAGSSYEQYF. The CDR3 nucleotides are TGTGCCAGCAGCCACGGAGCGGGTTCATCCTACGAGCAGTACTTC.

This clone has just one count. Its ends do not fully match the called genes, so a read error is possible. Additional DNA sequences in this sample encode the identical CDR3. This chain links TRBV5-1 with TRBJ2-7; D uncertain. There are 15 residues in the CDR3. The germline V gene encodes CDR1 SGHRS and CDR2 YFSETQ. For the CDR3, the DNA is TGCGCCAGTAGCTTGGTTCTGGGGTCGTCCTACGAGCAGTACTTC. This codes for CASSLVLGSSYEQYF.

A few counts support this clone. This rearrangement joins TRBV7-2 to TRBJ2-1; the D gene is possibly TRBD1 (6 bases). CDR1 is SGHTA, CDR2 FQGNSA, per germline. The V end was cut by 4 bases, the J end by 0 bases, with 10 bases between. The CDR3 extends over 15 amino acids. DNA for the CDR3: TGTGCCAGCAGCTGGGACAAGAGCTCCTACAATGAGCAGTTCTTC. It codes for CASSWDKSSYNEQFF.

This clone was seen only once. Other nucleotide sequences in the sample specify the same CDR3. This chain connects TRBV5-1 to TRBJ1-5; D is ambiguous. Deletions cut 4 bases from V and 4 bases from J, with 9 bases between. The germline V gene encodes CDR1 SGHRS and CDR2 YFSETQ. The CDR3 is 13 amino acids. The CDR3 loop reads CASSENSNQPQHF. DNA of the CDR3: TGCGCCAGCAGCGAGAATAGTAATCAGCCCCAGCATTTT.

The chain uses TRBV20-1 and TRBJ2-1; 12 positions match TRBD2. Trimming removed 6 bases from V and 16 bases from J; junction bases left unmatched: 7. Looked up from germline, CDR1 is DFQATT and CDR2 is SNEGSKA (reference sequence). The CDR3 totals 11 residues. As DNA, the CDR3 is TGCAGTGCCTTTACTAGCGGGGGGCAATTCTTC. Translating gives CSAFTSGGQFF.

CDR3 DNA: TGTGCCAGCAGCCAAGGGGGCGCAGACACTGAAGCTTTCTTT. This codes for CASSQGGADTEAFF. This chain connects TRBV11-3 to TRBJ1-1; 7 bases line up with TRBD1. Germline CDR1 is SGHNT and CDR2 is YENEEA. V lost 5 bases and J lost 3; bases outside the gene matches: 6. This CDR3 is built from 14 residues.